The TCR beta chain described here comes from a study of T-cell reconstitution after alpha-beta-depleted transplantation in children. Study-level results: From newly produced T cells came most of the T-cell counts and diversity one year after transplant. The study traced high day-60 TCRbeta diversity in some patients to surviving recipient T cells and thymic progenitors. Several hundred expanded graft clones reportedly gave rise to the alpha-beta T cells present about two months after transplant.

Researchers prepared the TCRbeta library using unique molecular identifiers, the study reports. TCRdb re-derived calls from the PCR reads in MiXCR, one entry per CDR3 protein. This table holds around 100,000 distinct CDR3 sequences, under 9% found once. The CDR3 loop spans 15 amino acids. V dropped 8 bases and J dropped 0; count of bases not matched to a gene: 7. This clonotype was picked up a small number of times. The antigen is not known. The material was PBMCs, obtained before TCRalphabeta/CD19-depleted stem cell transplant. This chain uses TRBV12-3 or TRBV12-4 with TRBJ1-3; TRBD1 aligns across 7 bases. This sequence was found in a boy aged 2 to 9 with acute lymphoblastic leukemia, due to receive a stem cell transplant. In DNA, the CDR3 is TGTGCCAGCGCGGGACAGCATTTCTCTGGAAACACCATATATTTT. This gives the protein CASAGQHFSGNTIYF.